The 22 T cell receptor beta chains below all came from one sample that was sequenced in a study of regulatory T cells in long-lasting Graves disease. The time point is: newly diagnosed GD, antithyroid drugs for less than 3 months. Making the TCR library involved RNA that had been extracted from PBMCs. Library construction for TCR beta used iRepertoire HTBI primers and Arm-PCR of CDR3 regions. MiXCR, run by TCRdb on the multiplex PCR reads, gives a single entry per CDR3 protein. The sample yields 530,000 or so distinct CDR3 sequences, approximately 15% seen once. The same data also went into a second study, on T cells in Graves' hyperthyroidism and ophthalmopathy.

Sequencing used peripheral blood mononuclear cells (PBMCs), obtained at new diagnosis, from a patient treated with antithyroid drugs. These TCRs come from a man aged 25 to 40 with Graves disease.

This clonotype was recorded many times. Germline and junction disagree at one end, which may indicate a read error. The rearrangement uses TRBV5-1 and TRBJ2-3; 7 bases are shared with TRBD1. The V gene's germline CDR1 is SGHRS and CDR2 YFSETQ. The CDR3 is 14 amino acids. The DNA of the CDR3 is TGTGCCAGCAGCCTCGACAGGGGCACAGATACGCAGTATTTT. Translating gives CASSLDRGTDTQYF. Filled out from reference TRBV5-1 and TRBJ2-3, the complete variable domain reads KAGVTQTPRYLIKTRGQQVTLSCSPISGHRSVSWYQQTPGQGLQFLFEYFSETQRNKGNFPGRFSGRQFSNSRSEMNVSTLELGDSALYLCASSLDRGTDTQYFGPGTRLTVL.

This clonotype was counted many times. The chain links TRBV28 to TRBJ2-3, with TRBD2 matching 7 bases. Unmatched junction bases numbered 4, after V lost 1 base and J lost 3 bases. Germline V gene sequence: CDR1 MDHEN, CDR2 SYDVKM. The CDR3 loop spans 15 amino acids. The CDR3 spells CASSLFGRTTDTQYF. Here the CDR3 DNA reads TGTGCCAGCAGTTTATTCGGGAGGACGACAGATACGCAGTATTTT. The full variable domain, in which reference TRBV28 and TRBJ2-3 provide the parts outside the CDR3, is DVKVTQSSRYLVKRTGEKVFLECVQDMDHENMFWYRQDPGLGLRLIYFSYDVKMKEKGDIPEGYSVSREKKERFSLILESASTNQTSMYLCASSLFGRTTDTQYFGPGTRLTVL.

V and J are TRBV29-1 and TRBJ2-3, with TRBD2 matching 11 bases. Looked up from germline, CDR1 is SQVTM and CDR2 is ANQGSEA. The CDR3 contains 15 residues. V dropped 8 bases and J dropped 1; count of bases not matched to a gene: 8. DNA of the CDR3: TGCAGCTCTAGACTAGCGGGAAGAGGCACAGATACGCAGTATTTT. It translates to CSSRLAGRGTDTQYF.

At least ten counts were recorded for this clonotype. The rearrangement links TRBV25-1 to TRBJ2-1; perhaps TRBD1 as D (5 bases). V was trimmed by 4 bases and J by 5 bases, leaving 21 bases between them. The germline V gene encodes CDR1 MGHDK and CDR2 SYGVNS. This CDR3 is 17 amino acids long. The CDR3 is CASSARFYSSRDNEQFF. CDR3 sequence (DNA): TGTGCCAGCAGTGCCCGGTTTTATTCAAGCAGGGACAATGAGCAGTTCTTC.

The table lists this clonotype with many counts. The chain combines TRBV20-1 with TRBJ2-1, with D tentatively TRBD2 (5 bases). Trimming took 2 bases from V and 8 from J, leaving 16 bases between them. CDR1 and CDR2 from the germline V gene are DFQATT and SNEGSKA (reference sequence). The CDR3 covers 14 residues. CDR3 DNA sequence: TGCAGTGCTAGACCTCCGTTTGAGGGCTATGAGCAGTTCTTC. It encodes CSARPPFEGYEQFF.

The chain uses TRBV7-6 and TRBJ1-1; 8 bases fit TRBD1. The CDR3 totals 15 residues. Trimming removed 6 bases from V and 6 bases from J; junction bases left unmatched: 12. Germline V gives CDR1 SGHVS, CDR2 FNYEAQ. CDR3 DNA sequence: TGTGCCAGCAGTAACCCGGCAGGGGGCACGGCTGAAGCTTTCTTT. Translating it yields CASSNPAGGTAEAFF.

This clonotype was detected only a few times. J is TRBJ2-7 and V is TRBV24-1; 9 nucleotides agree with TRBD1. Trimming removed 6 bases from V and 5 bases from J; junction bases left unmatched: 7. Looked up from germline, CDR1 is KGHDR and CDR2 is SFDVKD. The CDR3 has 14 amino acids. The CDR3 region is CATSYGTGLHEQYF. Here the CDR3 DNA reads TGTGCCACCAGTTATGGGACAGGGCTCCACGAGCAGTACTTC.

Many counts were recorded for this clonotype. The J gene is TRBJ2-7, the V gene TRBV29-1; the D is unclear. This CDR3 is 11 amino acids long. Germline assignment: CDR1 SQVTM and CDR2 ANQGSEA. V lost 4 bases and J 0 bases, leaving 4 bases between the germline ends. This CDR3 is CSVGTSYEQYF. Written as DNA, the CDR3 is TGCAGCGTTGGTACCTCCTACGAGCAGTACTTC.

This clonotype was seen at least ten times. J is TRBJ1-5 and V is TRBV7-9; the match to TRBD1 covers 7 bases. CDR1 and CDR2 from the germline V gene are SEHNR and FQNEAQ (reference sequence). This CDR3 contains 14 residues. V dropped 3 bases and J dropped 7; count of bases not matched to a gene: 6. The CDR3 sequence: CASSFPGGGQPQHF. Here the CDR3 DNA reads TGTGCCAGCAGCTTCCCAGGGGGTGGACAGCCCCAGCATTTT.

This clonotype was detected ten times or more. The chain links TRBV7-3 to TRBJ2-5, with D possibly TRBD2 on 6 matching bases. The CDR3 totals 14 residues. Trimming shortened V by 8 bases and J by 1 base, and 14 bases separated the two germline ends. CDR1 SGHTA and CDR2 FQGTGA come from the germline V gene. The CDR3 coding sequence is TGTGCCAGCGACCATAGCGGCATCCAAGAGACCCAGTACTTC. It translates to CASDHSGIQETQYF.

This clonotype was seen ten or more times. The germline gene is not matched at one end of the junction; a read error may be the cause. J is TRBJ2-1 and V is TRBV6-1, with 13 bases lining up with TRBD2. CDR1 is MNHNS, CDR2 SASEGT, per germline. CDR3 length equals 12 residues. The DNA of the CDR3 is TGTGCCAGCAGTCCCGCGGGACTAGCGGGGACCTTC. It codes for CASSPAGLAGTF.

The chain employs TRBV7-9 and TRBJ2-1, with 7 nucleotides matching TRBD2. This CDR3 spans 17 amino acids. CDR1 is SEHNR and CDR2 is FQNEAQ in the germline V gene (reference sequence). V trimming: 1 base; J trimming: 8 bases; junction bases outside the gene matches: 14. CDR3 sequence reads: CASSLVQGRGVWDEQFF. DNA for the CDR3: TGTGCCAGCAGCTTAGTGCAAGGGAGGGGCGTGTGGGATGAGCAGTTCTTC.

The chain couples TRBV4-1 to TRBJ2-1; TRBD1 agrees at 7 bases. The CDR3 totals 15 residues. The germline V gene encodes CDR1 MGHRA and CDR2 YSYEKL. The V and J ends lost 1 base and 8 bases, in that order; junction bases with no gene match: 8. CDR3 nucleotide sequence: TGCGCCAGCAGCCAAGTTAAGGGGGCCTGGGATGAGCAGTTCTTC. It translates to CASSQVKGAWDEQFF.

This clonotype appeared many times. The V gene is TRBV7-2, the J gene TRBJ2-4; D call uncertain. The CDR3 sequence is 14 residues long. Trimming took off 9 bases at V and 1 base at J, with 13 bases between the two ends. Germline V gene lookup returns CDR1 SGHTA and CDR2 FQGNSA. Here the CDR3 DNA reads TGTGCCAGTGGCGGATCTCGGGCCAAAAACATTCAGTACTTC. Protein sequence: CASGGSRAKNIQYF.

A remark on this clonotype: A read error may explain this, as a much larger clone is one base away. This chain's CDR3 is CASIRDRAQETQYF. The CDR3 DNA reads TGTGCCAGCATCAGGGACAGGGCCCAAGAGACCCAGTACTTC. The chain links TRBV6-1 to TRBJ2-5; 9 nucleotides match TRBD1. This CDR3 is 14 amino acids long. V was clipped by 7 bases and J by 1 base; unmatched bases: 4. CDR1 is MNHNS, CDR2 SASEGT, per germline.

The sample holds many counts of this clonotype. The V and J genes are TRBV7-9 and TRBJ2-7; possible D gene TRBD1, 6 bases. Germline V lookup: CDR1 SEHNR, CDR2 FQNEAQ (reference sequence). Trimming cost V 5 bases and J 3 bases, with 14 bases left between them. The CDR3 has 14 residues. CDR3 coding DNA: TGTGCCAGCAGCCCCAAAGCGGACAGCTACGAGCAGTACTTC. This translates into CASSPKADSYEQYF.

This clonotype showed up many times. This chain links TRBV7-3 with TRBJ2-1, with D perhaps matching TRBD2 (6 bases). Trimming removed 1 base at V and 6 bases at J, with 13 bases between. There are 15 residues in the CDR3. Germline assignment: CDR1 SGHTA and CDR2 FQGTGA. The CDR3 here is CASSLKLAQPNEQFF. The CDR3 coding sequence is TGTGCCAGCAGCTTAAAACTAGCCCAACCCAATGAGCAGTTCTTC. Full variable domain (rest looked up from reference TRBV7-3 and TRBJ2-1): GAGVSQTPSNKVTEKGKYVELRCDPISGHTALYWYRQSLGQGPEFLIYFQGTGAADDSGLPNDRFFAVRPEGSVSTLKIQRTERGDSAVYLCASSLKLAQPNEQFFGPGTRLTVL.

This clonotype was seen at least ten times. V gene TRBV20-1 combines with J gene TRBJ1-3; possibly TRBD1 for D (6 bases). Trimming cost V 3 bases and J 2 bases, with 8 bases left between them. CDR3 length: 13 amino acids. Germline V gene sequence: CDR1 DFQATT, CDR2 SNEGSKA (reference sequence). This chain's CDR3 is CSASQGPGNTIYF. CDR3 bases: TGCAGTGCTAGCCAGGGGCCTGGAAACACCATATATTTT.

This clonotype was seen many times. CDR3 nucleotides: TGTGCCAGCAGTACGCAACCGGGACAGAGGGAAAAACTGTTTTTT. Protein: CASSTQPGQREKLFF. This sequence joins TRBV12-3 or TRBV12-4 and TRBJ1-4; 7 bases map to TRBD1. This CDR3 contains 15 residues. V shed 5 bases and J 8 bases; nucleotides not matched to a gene: 11.

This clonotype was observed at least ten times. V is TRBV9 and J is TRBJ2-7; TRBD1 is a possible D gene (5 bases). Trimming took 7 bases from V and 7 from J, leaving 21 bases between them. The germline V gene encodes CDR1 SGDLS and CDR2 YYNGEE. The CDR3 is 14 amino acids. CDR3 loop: CASSTLGRLGEQYF. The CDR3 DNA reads TGTGCCAGCTCCACCCTGGGGCGGCTCGGGGAGCAGTACTTC.

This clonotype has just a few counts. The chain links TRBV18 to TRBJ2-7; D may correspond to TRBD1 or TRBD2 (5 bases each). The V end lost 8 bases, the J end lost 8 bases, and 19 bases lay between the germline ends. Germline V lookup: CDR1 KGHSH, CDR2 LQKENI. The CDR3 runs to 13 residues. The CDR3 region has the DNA TGTGCCAGCCAGGACAAGGGGAGCTCGAAGCAGTACTTC. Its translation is CASQDKGSSKQYF.

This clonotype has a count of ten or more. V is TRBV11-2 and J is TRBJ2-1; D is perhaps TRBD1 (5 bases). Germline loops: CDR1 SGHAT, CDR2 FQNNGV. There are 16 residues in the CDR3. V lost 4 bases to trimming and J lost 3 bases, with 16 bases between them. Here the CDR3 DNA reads TGTGCCAGCAGCTGGGTCTCAGGGTCAGGCTACAATGAGCAGTTCTTC. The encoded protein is CASSWVSGSGYNEQFF.